These T cell receptor beta chains were read from a single sample in a study of shared clonotypes between healthy human individuals. Sequenced by immunoSEQ multiplex PCR; TCRdb stores in-frame clones only, minus some. Counted here are 750,000 to 1,000,000 clones, 80% to 95% occurring once; the ten biggest clones make up 24%. Specimen: naive CD8+ T cells sorted from blood. Receptors originate from a young man in good health. The CDR3 runs from the conserved cysteine through the conserved F or W.

V: TRBV27
CDR3: CASSPWDRTNTEAFF

V: TRBV9
CDR3: CASSTQGRETDTQYF

V: TRBV27
CDR3: CASSLSTPVAKNIQYF

V: TRBV7-8
CDR3: CASSLDVKNSNQPQHF

V: TRBV29-1
CDR3: CSVVGGSSYNEQFF

V: TRBV29-1
CDR3: CSVVTGTLEETQYF

V: TRBV14
CDR3: CASSQEWQGGRGFTDTQYF

V: TRBV11-2
CDR3: CASSLAFRTAGSYNEQFF

V: TRBV9
CDR3: CASSVTEWEQFF

V: TRBV5-6
CDR3: CASSPTGSSYNSPLHF

V: TRBV4-2
CDR3: CASSLDSYTEAFF

V: TRBV5-8
CDR3: CASSLGLGSSYNEQFF

V: TRBV7-9
CDR3: CASSSTGSERRKYEQYF

V: TRBV7-2
CDR3: CASSPFTSSYGLEQYF

V: TRBV7-9
CDR3: CASSSGLAVYNEQFF

V: TRBV6-6
CDR3: CASRIPGQGTTGELFF

V: TRBV27
CDR3: CASSLYGDSYEQYF

V: TRBV7-9
CDR3: CASSSDLLNEKLFF

V: TRBV18
CDR3: CASSPGTEETQYF

V: TRBV19
CDR3: CASSMLASGAYEQYF

V: TRBV2
CDR3: CASRSLAGSSYEQYF

V: TRBV28
CDR3: CASSLYLAGDTYTEAFF

V: TRBV5-6
CDR3: CASSTGTSSYEQYF

V: TRBV7-2
CDR3: CASSLGLSGQETQYF

V: TRBV6-6
CDR3: CASSYSAGGTGTEAFF

V: TRBV5-4
CDR3: CASSLDPGLYEQYF

V: TRBV4-1
CDR3: CASSQLGTSGRGYNEQFF

V: TRBV6-5
CDR3: CASISPVYEQYF

V: TRBV29-1
CDR3: CSVGFKGASYNEQFF

V: TRBV20-1
CDR3: CSASSYTEAFF

V: TRBV18
CDR3: CASSPKRGRLDEQYF

V: TRBV11-2
CDR3: CASSLDPGGGYEQYF

V: TRBV7-9
CDR3: CASSLPLGLAANEQFF

V: TRBV6-1
CDR3: CASVGGLFSSYEQYF

V: TRBV6-5
CDR3: CARFGGRGGTDTQYF

V: TRBV4-1
CDR3: CASSQDPARSSYEQYF

V: TRBV5-1
CDR3: CASSLDAGEGEQFF

V: TRBV7-8
CDR3: CASSSYGTSGTSGELFF

V: TRBV27
CDR3: CASSTWVGGTYEQYF

V: TRBV7-9
CDR3: CASSPYRVGAGELFF

V: TRBV6-1
CDR3: CASRITGVKAYEQYF

V: TRBV29-1
CDR3: CSVPQGNEQFF

V: TRBV4-3
CDR3: CASSQERELSSYNEQFF

V: TRBV4-3
CDR3: CASSPYSSVAGELFF

V: TRBV27
CDR3: CASSLIVGESSYEQYF

V: TRBV27
CDR3: CASSPQPPGQNYGYTF

V: TRBV10-2
CDR3: CASSELAHNEQFF